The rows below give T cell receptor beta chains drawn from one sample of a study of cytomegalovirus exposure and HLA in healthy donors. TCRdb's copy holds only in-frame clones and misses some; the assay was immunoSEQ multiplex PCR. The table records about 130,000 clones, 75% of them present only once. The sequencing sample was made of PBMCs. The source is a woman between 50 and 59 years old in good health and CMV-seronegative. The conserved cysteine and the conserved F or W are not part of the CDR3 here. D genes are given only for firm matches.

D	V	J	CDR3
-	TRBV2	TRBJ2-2	ASSRRGGPGQKITGELF
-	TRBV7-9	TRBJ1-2	ASSSTANYGYT
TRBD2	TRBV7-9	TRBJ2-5	SSSLEGAGNQY
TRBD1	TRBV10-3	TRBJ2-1	AISDWDSNNEQF
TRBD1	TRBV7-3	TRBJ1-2	ASSPTGGSGYT
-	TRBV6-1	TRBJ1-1	ASSDSGSEAF
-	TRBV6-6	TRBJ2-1	ASRRGAGLLFRF
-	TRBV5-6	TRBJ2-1	ASSFGALGANEQF
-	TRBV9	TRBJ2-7	ASSVDDNEQY
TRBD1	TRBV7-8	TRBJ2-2	ASINSGQGAGELF
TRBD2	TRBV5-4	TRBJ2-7	ASSLFGGDGEQY